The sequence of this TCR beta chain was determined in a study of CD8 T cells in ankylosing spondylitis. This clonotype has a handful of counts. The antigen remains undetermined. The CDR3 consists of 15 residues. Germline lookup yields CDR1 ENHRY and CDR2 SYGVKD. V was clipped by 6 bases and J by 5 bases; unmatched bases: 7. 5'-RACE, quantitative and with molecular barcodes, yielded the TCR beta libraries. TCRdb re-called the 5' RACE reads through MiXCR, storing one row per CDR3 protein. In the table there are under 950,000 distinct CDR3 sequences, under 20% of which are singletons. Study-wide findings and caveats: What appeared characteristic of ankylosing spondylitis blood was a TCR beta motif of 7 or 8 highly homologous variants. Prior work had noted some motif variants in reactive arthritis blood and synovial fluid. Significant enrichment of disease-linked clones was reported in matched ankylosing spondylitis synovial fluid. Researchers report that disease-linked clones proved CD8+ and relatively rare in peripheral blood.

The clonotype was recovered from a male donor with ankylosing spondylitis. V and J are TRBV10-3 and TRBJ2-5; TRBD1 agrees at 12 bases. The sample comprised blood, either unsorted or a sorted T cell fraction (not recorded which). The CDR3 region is CAISPGQGAGETQYF. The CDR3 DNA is TGTGCCATCAGCCCGGGACAGGGGGCCGGGGAGACCCAGTACTTC.